Reported below is one TCR beta chain. Adults between roughly 18 and 89 years of age took part from about 24 US areas. Donors of Cohort 3 who recovered were those that had two negative PCRs, clearance, or symptom resolution. The ends were cut back, 0 bases at V and 4 bases at J, with 8 bases in the middle. This CDR3 is built from 13 residues. Germline V lookup: CDR1 SGHKS, CDR2 YYEKEE (reference sequence). In the study's own analysis: From reference gene primer amplification, estimates of nucleated cell counts were derived. Profiling relied on immunoSEQ multiplex PCR, and the TCRdb table lists in-frame clones only, not all of them. D and trimming come from the DNA, and the V and J calls and clone size come from that table. The data show 90,000 to 120,000 clones, 65% to 90% seen once. These data come from a study of blood T cell repertoires in COVID-19. Across the study: Some COVID-19 samples were acute and others convalescent; all came from the United States, Italy and Spain.

The chain uses TRBV5-5 and TRBJ2-7, with D tentatively TRBD1 (6 bases). The sample was PBMCs or T cells enriched from blood (not recorded which). This TCR came from a woman aged 45-60 years who had recovered from COVID-19. The CDR3 is CASSLDREYEQYF. The CDR3 DNA follows: TGTGCCAGCAGCTTGGACAGGGAGTACGAGCAGTACTTC. The whole variable domain, filled in from reference TRBV5-5 and TRBJ2-7, reads DAGVTQSPTHLIKTRGQQVTLRCSPISGHKSVSWYQQVLGQGPQFIFQYYEKEERGRGNFPDRFSARQFPNYSSELNVNALLLGDSALYLCASSLDREYEQYFGPGTRLTVT.